This TCR beta chain derives from a study of CD8 T cells in ankylosing spondylitis. Broader study findings: Researchers reportedly found disease-linked clones significantly enriched in matched ankylosing spondylitis synovial fluid. In synovial fluid and blood from reactive arthritis, some motif variants were previously reported.

TCRdb reprocessed the 5' RACE reads via MiXCR and lists one record per CDR3 protein. The top ten clones hold 8% to 13% of a sample with under 200,000 distinct CDR3 sequences, approximately 13% of them seen once. The CDR3 runs to 13 residues. Germline V gene data show CDR1 as SNHLY and CDR2 as FYNNEI. V dropped 7 bases and J dropped 3 bases, with 12 bases sitting between them. Concerning this clonotype itself: The antigen is not known.

This chain joins TRBV2 and TRBJ2-5; D is possibly TRBD2 (5 bases). The clonotype was recovered from a female donor with ankylosing spondylitis or in good health (not recorded which). Sequenced input: blood, either unsorted or a sorted T cell fraction (not recorded which). Written as DNA, the CDR3 is TGTGCCAGCACCTCTGGGAGAGAAGAGACCCAGTACTTC. Translation gives CASTSGREETQYF.